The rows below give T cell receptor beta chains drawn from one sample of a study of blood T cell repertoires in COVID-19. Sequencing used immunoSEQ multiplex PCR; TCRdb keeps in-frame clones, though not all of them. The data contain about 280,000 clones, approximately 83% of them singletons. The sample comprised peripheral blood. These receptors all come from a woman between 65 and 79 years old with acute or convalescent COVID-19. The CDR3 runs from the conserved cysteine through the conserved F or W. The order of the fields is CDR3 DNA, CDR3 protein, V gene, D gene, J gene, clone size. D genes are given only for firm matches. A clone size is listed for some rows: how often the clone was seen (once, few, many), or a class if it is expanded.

cdr3_nt: TGTGCCAGTAGTATGTCCGGGACAGGGTGGACTGAAGCTTTCTTT
cdr3_aa: CASSMSGTGWTEAFF
v_call: TRBV19
d_call: TRBD1
j_call: TRBJ1-1
clone_size: -

cdr3_nt: TGTGCCAGCAGCTTTGCAGAGGGAGCTAACTATGGCTACACCTTC
cdr3_aa: CASSFAEGANYGYTF
v_call: TRBV7-2
d_call: -
j_call: TRBJ1-2
clone_size: -

cdr3_nt: TGTGCCAGTAGTATGGGACAGACCCTTTGGGGGGCTTTCTTT
cdr3_aa: CASSMGQTLWGAFF
v_call: TRBV19
d_call: TRBD1
j_call: TRBJ1-1
clone_size: -

cdr3_nt: TGTGCCAGCAGCCCAGGGACTAGCTCGCTTGAAGAGCAGTTCTTC
cdr3_aa: CASSPGTSSLEEQFF
v_call: TRBV7-2
d_call: TRBD2
j_call: TRBJ2-1
clone_size: -

cdr3_nt: TGTGCCTGGAGCCCTGGGGGGTATGGGGGCTACACCTTC
cdr3_aa: CAWSPGGYGGYTF
v_call: TRBV30
d_call: -
j_call: TRBJ1-2
clone_size: -

cdr3_nt: TGTGCTAGTGGTTTGGTACTATCGGGGGGCGGTGAGCAGTTCTTC
cdr3_aa: CASGLVLSGGGEQFF
v_call: TRBV12-5
d_call: -
j_call: TRBJ2-1
clone_size: -

cdr3_nt: TGTGCCAGCAGCTTATTTCAGGGTAATACTGAAGCTTTCTTT
cdr3_aa: CASSLFQGNTEAFF
v_call: TRBV11-1
d_call: -
j_call: TRBJ1-1
clone_size: -

cdr3_nt: TGCGCCAGCAGCTTGCGGGGAATCGCTGAAGCTTTCTTT
cdr3_aa: CASSLRGIAEAFF
v_call: TRBV5-1
d_call: -
j_call: TRBJ1-1
clone_size: -

cdr3_nt: TGTGCCAGCAGTTTCTACAGCTCTGGGGCCAACGTCCTGACTTTC
cdr3_aa: CASSFYSSGANVLTF
v_call: TRBV27
d_call: -
j_call: TRBJ2-6
clone_size: few

cdr3_nt: TGCGCCAGCAGCTTGTCCGGGGAATCCTACAATGAGCAGTTCTTC
cdr3_aa: CASSLSGESYNEQFF
v_call: TRBV5-1
d_call: -
j_call: TRBJ2-1
clone_size: -

cdr3_nt: TGTGCCACCAGCAGAGCGGGGGGAGAGGAGCCCCAGCATTTT
cdr3_aa: CATSRAGGEEPQHF
v_call: TRBV15
d_call: -
j_call: TRBJ1-5
clone_size: once

cdr3_nt: TGTGCCTGGAGGGGGACAGTTGAGTACTTC
cdr3_aa: CAWRGTVEYF
v_call: TRBV30
d_call: TRBD1
j_call: TRBJ2-7
clone_size: once

cdr3_nt: TGCGCCAGCAGCCTTACGGGACTAGCGGGGAAGACAGATACGCAGTATTTT
cdr3_aa: CASSLTGLAGKTDTQYF
v_call: TRBV5-1
d_call: TRBD2
j_call: TRBJ2-3
clone_size: -

cdr3_nt: TGTGCCAGCAGCGCCCGGGGGGCCTCTGGTGGCTACACCTTC
cdr3_aa: CASSARGASGGYTF
v_call: TRBV3-1/TRBV3-2
d_call: -
j_call: TRBJ1-2
clone_size: -

cdr3_nt: TGTGCCAGCAGAGTTCCCCCCGGACGAGACTCGGGGGGTACGCAGTATTTT
cdr3_aa: CASRVPPGRDSGGTQYF
v_call: TRBV28
d_call: TRBD2
j_call: TRBJ2-3
clone_size: -

cdr3_nt: TGTGCCACCAGCAGAGAAAAATGGAAGCGGGGGCGTTATGGGAATGAGCAGTTCTTC
cdr3_aa: CATSREKWKRGRYGNEQFF
v_call: TRBV15
d_call: TRBD2
j_call: TRBJ2-1
clone_size: -

cdr3_nt: TGTGCCAGCCCGACAGAAAACTATGGCTACACCTTC
cdr3_aa: CASPTENYGYTF
v_call: TRBV21-1
d_call: -
j_call: TRBJ1-2
clone_size: once

cdr3_nt: TGTGCCTGGAGGGGGAGGGGGGAGAACTATGGCTACACCTTC
cdr3_aa: CAWRGRGENYGYTF
v_call: TRBV30
d_call: -
j_call: TRBJ1-2
clone_size: -

cdr3_nt: TGTGCCATCCCTAAGACAGTGAGTTATGGCTACACCTTC
cdr3_aa: CAIPKTVSYGYTF
v_call: TRBV10-3
d_call: -
j_call: TRBJ1-2
clone_size: -

cdr3_nt: TGTGCCAGCAGCCGCCGATCTAGCGGGGCGGGCTACGAGCAGTACTTC
cdr3_aa: CASSRRSSGAGYEQYF
v_call: TRBV3-1/TRBV3-2
d_call: TRBD2
j_call: TRBJ2-7
clone_size: -

cdr3_nt: TGTGCCACCAGCAGAGTGACAGGGGGGTCAGATACGCAGTATTTT
cdr3_aa: CATSRVTGGSDTQYF
v_call: TRBV15
d_call: TRBD1
j_call: TRBJ2-3
clone_size: -

cdr3_nt: TGTGCCAGCAGTGAACGCGGGGACCTCACAGATACGCAGTATTTT
cdr3_aa: CASSERGDLTDTQYF
v_call: TRBV6-1
d_call: -
j_call: TRBJ2-3
clone_size: -

cdr3_nt: TGTGCCAGCAGCTCCCGACAGAGTAATGAAAAACTGTTTTTT
cdr3_aa: CASSSRQSNEKLFF
v_call: TRBV7-9
d_call: -
j_call: TRBJ1-4
clone_size: -

cdr3_nt: TGTGCCAGCTCACCGTATGGACAGGGGGCGGGCGAGCAGTACTTC
cdr3_aa: CASSPYGQGAGEQYF
v_call: TRBV18
d_call: TRBD1
j_call: TRBJ2-7
clone_size: -

cdr3_nt: TGTGCCAGCAGTTATAAGGGGGACAATCAGCCCCAGCATTTT
cdr3_aa: CASSYKGDNQPQHF
v_call: TRBV9
d_call: -
j_call: TRBJ1-5
clone_size: -

cdr3_nt: TGTGCCAGCAGCCCCTTTAGCGGGGAAGTCTACAATGAGCAGTTCTTC
cdr3_aa: CASSPFSGEVYNEQFF
v_call: TRBV14
d_call: TRBD2
j_call: TRBJ2-1
clone_size: -

cdr3_nt: TGTGCCAGCAGCTCCTCGGGGAGGGGAGGAACGCAGTATTTT
cdr3_aa: CASSSSGRGGTQYF
v_call: TRBV6-5
d_call: TRBD2
j_call: TRBJ2-3
clone_size: few

cdr3_nt: TGTGCCAGTAGTATAGGCCTTTTGAGGCCGTCGCACTATAATTCACCCCTCCACTTT
cdr3_aa: CASSIGLLRPSHYNSPLHF
v_call: TRBV19
d_call: -
j_call: TRBJ1-6
clone_size: once

cdr3_nt: TGCGCCAGCAGCCAGGACAGTACGAGTTTTAACTATGGCTACACCTTC
cdr3_aa: CASSQDSTSFNYGYTF
v_call: TRBV5-1
d_call: -
j_call: TRBJ1-2
clone_size: -

cdr3_nt: TGCAGCGTTGAGGGGGCGCCTGGAAACACCATATATTTT
cdr3_aa: CSVEGAPGNTIYF
v_call: TRBV29-1
d_call: -
j_call: TRBJ1-3
clone_size: -

cdr3_nt: TGTGCCAGCAGCCGGGTACAGGGGCAAGCTGAAGCTTTCTTT
cdr3_aa: CASSRVQGQAEAFF
v_call: TRBV14
d_call: TRBD1
j_call: TRBJ1-1
clone_size: once

cdr3_nt: TGTGCCAGCAGTCCCAACAATGGGGGCGACGAGCAGTACTTC
cdr3_aa: CASSPNNGGDEQYF
v_call: TRBV27
d_call: -
j_call: TRBJ2-7
clone_size: -

cdr3_nt: TGTGCCAGCAGCCAAGAAAGGCCTAGCGGGGCAAAGACCCAGTACTTC
cdr3_aa: CASSQERPSGAKTQYF
v_call: TRBV3-1/TRBV3-2
d_call: TRBD2
j_call: TRBJ2-5
clone_size: -

cdr3_nt: TGTGCCAGCAGGTGGGGACAGCCCGCGAACACCGGGGAGCTGTTTTTT
cdr3_aa: CASRWGQPANTGELFF
v_call: TRBV7-9
d_call: TRBD1
j_call: TRBJ2-2
clone_size: -

cdr3_nt: TGCGCCAGCAGCTTGGCCTGGGACTCTAGGAATGAAAAACTGTTTTTT
cdr3_aa: CASSLAWDSRNEKLFF
v_call: TRBV5-1
d_call: -
j_call: TRBJ1-4
clone_size: -